This record covers a single T cell receptor beta chain. The antigen is not known. The data were obtained in a study of cytomegalovirus exposure and HLA in healthy donors. Study-wide background: The roughly 700 first-cohort repertoires and the 110 or so validation repertoires shared the same platform, a later analysis reported. Study results and caveats: The study put some 150 TCR beta chains on its list as cytomegalovirus-associated. One later analysis, an examination of the 120 or so validation repertoires, found that first-cohort TCR clusters tended to co-occur in them.

While the first cohort had 500 to 700 subjects, the donors belonged to the separate validation cohort of more than 95 subjects. The method was immunoSEQ multiplex PCR; TCRdb's version includes in-frame clones alone and lacks a portion of them. Of some 110,000 clones in the sample, about 83% are singletons; the top ten hold nearly 5%. This CDR3 is built from 16 residues. With 0 bases clipped from V and 3 bases from J, the junction kept 3 bases outside the gene matches. Per germline, CDR1 MNHNY and CDR2 SVGAGI (reference sequence). The sample consisted of PBMCs. This receptor was obtained from a man aged 18 to 29 in good health and CMV-seronegative. The V call is TRBV6-6, the J call TRBJ2-1; 9 bases match TRBD2. Here the CDR3 reads CASSYSSSGNYNEQFF. DNA of the CDR3: TGTGCCAGCAGTTACTCGTCTAGCGGGAACTACAATGAGCAGTTCTTC.